These 19 T cell receptor beta chains were sequenced from one sample in a study of T cell responses to AZD1222 COVID-19 vaccine. Sequenced by immunoSEQ multiplex PCR; TCRdb stores in-frame clones only, minus some. The table shows about 120,000 clones, with 75% to 90% occurring only once. The source material was peripheral blood, sampled on day 0 of AZD1222 vaccination. These receptors were obtained from an adult in good health.

V and J are TRBV20-1 and TRBJ1-1; D might be TRBD1 (5 bases). V dropped 3 bases and J dropped 5 bases, with 10 bases sitting between them. The CDR3 sequence is 12 residues long. Per germline, CDR1 DFQATT and CDR2 SNEGSKA (reference sequence). The CDR3 DNA sequence: TGCAGTGCTAGTCAGGGAAGGACTGAAGCTTTCTTT. Translating gives CSASQGRTEAFF.

The chain employs TRBV12-2 and TRBJ2-4; the D call of TRBD2 is as the table states it, not checked on the DNA. TRBV12-2 counts as a pseudogene. This CDR3 has 16 residues. CDR3 in DNA: TGTGCAAGTCGCCCCCGAGGCCCACTAGCCAAAAACATTCAGTACTTC. It encodes CASRPRGPLAKNIQYF.

V is TRBV19 and J is TRBJ1-4, with 7 bases aligning to TRBD1. This CDR3 has 15 residues. Unmatched junction bases numbered 5, after V lost 3 bases and J lost 4 bases. From germline, CDR1 is LNHDA and CDR2 SQIVND (reference sequence). The CDR3 DNA sequence: TGTGCCAGTAGTATCGGCTGGACAGGTAATGAAAAACTGTTTTTT. This translates into CASSIGWTGNEKLFF.

The gene calls are TRBV3-1 (or the pseudogene TRBV3-2) and TRBJ1-5; unclear D gene. The V gene lost 1 base and the J gene lost 4 bases, with 14 bases spanning the gap. CDR3 length: 16 residues. The germline V gene encodes CDR1 LGHDT and CDR2 YNNKEL (reference sequence). CDR3 sequence: CASSQGPLPSNQPQHF. The DNA of the CDR3 is TGTGCCAGCAGCCAAGGTCCCCTTCCTTCGAATCAGCCCCAGCATTTT.

V is TRBV4-1 and J is TRBJ2-5; D is possibly TRBD1 (6 bases). Germline CDR1 reads MGHRA; CDR2 reads YSYEKL. The CDR3 is 15 residues long. Trimming removed 4 bases from V and 4 bases from J, with 16 bases in between. As DNA, the CDR3 is TGCGCCAGCAGCCCGAATCCAGGGGCTGGAGAGACCCAGTACTTC. Residues: CASSPNPGAGETQYF.

The chain employs TRBV9 and TRBJ2-3; 11 bases align to TRBD2. The V and J ends lost 3 bases and 6 bases, in that order; junction bases with no gene match: 9. Germline loops: CDR1 SGDLS, CDR2 YYNGEE. The CDR3 covers 16 residues. The CDR3 bases are TGTGCCAGCAGCGCGTATCTAGCGGGGGGTATGGATACGCAGTATTTT. Translation gives CASSAYLAGGMDTQYF.

The chain has TRBV7-3 and TRBJ2-1; 14 bases are a match to TRBD2. V trimming: 4 bases; J trimming: 6 bases; junction bases outside the gene matches: 5. Germline V gene data show CDR1 as SGHTA and CDR2 as FQGTGA. The CDR3 contains 16 residues. CDR3 region: CASSSRTSGGFNEQFF. CDR3 nucleotide sequence: TGTGCCAGCAGCTCCCGGACTAGCGGGGGGTTCAATGAGCAGTTCTTC.

CDR3 amino acids: CASSFLGAQSEQYF. CDR3 in DNA: TGTGCCAGCAGTTTTCTGGGGGCGCAAAGCGAGCAGTACTTC. The chain recombines TRBV27 with TRBJ2-7, with D possibly TRBD1 on 6 matching bases. The CDR3 length is 14 residues. Germline assignment: CDR1 MNHEY and CDR2 SMNVEV (reference sequence). Trimming removed 3 bases at V and 6 bases at J, with 15 bases between.

This clone was recorded a few times. The J gene is TRBJ2-7, the V gene TRBV19, with D possibly matching TRBD1 (6 bases). V gave up 3 bases and J gave up 2 bases, with 11 bases separating them. This CDR3 has 14 amino acids. In germline, CDR1 is LNHDA, CDR2 SQIVND (reference sequence). CDR3 bases: TGTGCCAGTAGTATGGCCACAGGGACCTACGAGCAGTACTTC. Translating it yields CASSMATGTYEQYF.

This sequence joins TRBV6-5 and TRBJ1-2, with a weak D call TRBD1 (5 bases). This CDR3 comprises 13 residues. V was cut by 4 bases and J by 4 bases, with 10 bases left in between. Germline CDR1 reads MNHEY; CDR2 reads SVGAGI. CDR3 in DNA: TGTGCCAGCAGTTTGGGCAGGGTCTATGGCTACACCTTC. Translating it yields CASSLGRVYGYTF.

The genes are TRBV9 and TRBJ1-1; D perhaps matches TRBD1 (5 bases). Germline CDR1 reads SGDLS; CDR2 reads YYNGEE. Trimming took off 2 bases at V and 0 bases at J, with 17 bases between the two ends. The CDR3 sequence is 17 residues long. The CDR3 bases are TGTGCCAGCAGCGTTGGTGCAAACAGGCCCTTGAACACTGAAGCTTTCTTT. This translates into CASSVGANRPLNTEAFF.

The chain recombines TRBV7-3 with TRBJ2-3; 8 positions agree with TRBD2. Germline V gene data show CDR1 as SGHTA and CDR2 as FQGTGA. This CDR3 has 12 amino acids. Losses at the gene ends were 5 bases for V and 8 bases for J; bases not matched to a gene: 3. The CDR3 loop is CASSPSGGTQYF. The DNA for the CDR3 is TGTGCCAGCAGCCCCAGCGGGGGTACGCAGTATTTT.

This clone was seen only once. This chain connects TRBV29-1 to TRBJ1-2, with 11 bases that match TRBD1. The CDR3 runs 14 residues. J gave up 8 bases and V 6 bases, and 11 bases lay outside the gene matches. Germline V gene sequence: CDR1 SQVTM, CDR2 ANQGSEA. CDR3 in DNA: TGCAGCGTGACCCGGACAGGGGGCGCGGGGGGCTACACCTTC. It is translated as CSVTRTGGAGGYTF.

The CDR3 DNA sequence: TGCACAGGGGGCGATATCTACGAGCAGTACTTC. It encodes CTGGDIYEQYF. This chain joins TRBV20-1 and TRBJ2-7; 8 bases are a match to TRBD1. The CDR3 has 11 residues. Germline V CDR1 and CDR2: DFQATT, SNEGSKA (reference sequence).

This chain links TRBV19 with TRBJ1-1, with 10 bases matching TRBD1. Losses at the gene ends were 5 bases for V and 6 bases for J; bases not matched to a gene: 6. Germline-derived CDR1 and CDR2 are LNHDA and SQIVND (reference sequence). The CDR3 spans 14 residues. The CDR3 nucleotides are TGTGCCAGTAGTGTCCGGGACAGGGGCTCTGAAGCTTTCTTT. Its protein is CASSVRDRGSEAFF.

The chain couples TRBV27 to TRBJ2-3, with TRBD2 identical over 9 bases. Germline CDR1 and CDR2: MNHEY and SMNVEV (reference sequence). There are 16 residues in the CDR3. The J segment lost 6 bases and the V segment lost 1 base, leaving 8 bases of the junction unmatched. CDR3 DNA: TGTGCCAGCAGTTTATATCGAGCGGGAGGCGGGGATACGCAGTATTTT. Its protein is CASSLYRAGGGDTQYF.

This chain connects TRBV4-2 to TRBJ2-7, with D perhaps TRBD2 (5 bases). The ends were cut back, 4 bases at V and 1 base at J, with 17 bases in the middle. The CDR3 sequence is 16 residues long. CDR1 and CDR2 (germline): LGHNA, YNFKEQ. This CDR3 reads CASSRRLEEVSYEQYF. The CDR3 DNA follows: TGTGCCAGCAGCCGTCGATTGGAGGAGGTGTCCTACGAGCAGTACTTC.

The rearrangement uses TRBV4-1 and TRBJ1-2, with D uncertain. This CDR3 comprises 12 residues. Germline CDR1 reads MGHRA; CDR2 reads YSYEKL. Trimming removed 0 bases from V and 4 bases from J, with 3 bases in between. CDR3 amino acids: CASSQDSYGYTF. The CDR3 bases are TGCGCCAGCAGCCAAGATTCCTATGGCTACACCTTC.

This chain connects TRBV11-2 to TRBJ1-2; D is unresolved. The germline gives CDR1 SGHAT, CDR2 FQNNGV. Trimming stripped 2 bases from V and 1 base from J, with 5 bases between. The CDR3 extends over 13 amino acids. In DNA form, the CDR3 reads TGTGCCAGCAGCTTAATCAGTAACTATGGCTACACCTTC. Amino acids: CASSLISNYGYTF.